This entry features one T cell receptor (beta chain) sequence. The antigen it recognizes is unknown. It has no much larger one-base neighbor in the sample; base qualities were not kept. The time point label here, explained by the study, means: about 28 days (+/-7) after the second vaccine dose. AZD1222 recipients with second doses at about 4 weeks or about 12 weeks were pooled, because spike-specific TCR depth and breadth did not differ between schedules. Vaccinee samples came from UK trials COV001 and COV002, including a single-blind randomized controlled phase 2/3 trial of AZD1222 (ChAdOx1 nCoV-19) in healthy adults. For TCRbeta chain sequencing, PBMC samples were collected from trial participants at day 0 and at day 28 after the second dose. The entry originates in a study of T cell responses to AZD1222 COVID-19 vaccine (dated by TCRdb to about 2021). About the study as a whole: A total of under 250 trial participants underwent TCR sequencing, of whom about 200 had received two doses of AZD1222 and approximately 26 had received two doses of the MenACWY control vaccine. Trial participants were enrolled by age into subgroups of 18-55, 56-69 and 70-plus years, and roughly 160, 29 and 62 TCR-sequenced participants, respectively, were included in these subgroups.

Overall study outcomes, separate from this receptor: Participants were mostly white British and included more females than males, and it was suggested by the authors that clonal diversity may have been underestimated. CD4 TCRs associated with the vaccine covered the entire spike protein, and the dominant responses were in regions 160-218 and 743-854. A significant rise in spike-specific TCR breadth and depth was observed after two AZD1222 doses relative to day 0 and relative to MenACWY recipients. Reportedly, close to half of the unique spike-specific TCRs recognized epitopes lying outside the regions that are mutated in the B.1.351 and B.1.1.7 variants. Conclusions about previously exposed vaccinees were limited because only a handful of AZD1222 recipients were SARS-CoV-2 seropositive at baseline. Because no day 14 peak-response samples were available, repertoires were characterized only after the peak T cell response. The 56-69-year group was small, and its depth increase did not reach significance, likely because of low power.

The CDR3 regions of human TCRbeta chains were analyzed by immunosequencing. The original pipeline was this. Repertoire TCRs were checked for matches against a reference library of SARS-CoV-2-specific TCRs that had been generated using the MIRA antigen-specificity platform. Breadth was defined as the fraction of unique TCRs that were SARS-CoV-2-associated, and depth was defined as the fraction of total T cells that were SARS-CoV-2-associated. Using the MIRA data, every spike-specific TCR was mapped to the spike region that the TCR reacted to and assigned to either a CD4 or a CD8 class. Log10-transformed breadth and depth values were compared by one-way ANOVA with Sidak's multiple comparisons tests. TCRdb carries this immuneACCESS record with in-frame sequences only. Its versions omit some clonotypes, under half of them owing to an unresolved V gene in the studies checked, with the rest unexplained. That table supplies the V and J calls and clone size; D and trimming were determined from the DNA. For this sample the table gives 100,000 or so clones, of which 70% to 90% were detected only once. Approximately 5% of the sample belongs to the ten largest clones.

From a lookup of the germline V gene, CDR1 and CDR2 are SGHTS and YDEGEE. Trimming at the junction amounts to 0 bases on V and 2 bases on J, and the germline ends lie 2 bases apart. The CDR3, cysteine through phenylalanine, is 12 amino acids long. Of the read, only the CDR3 DNA is kept; its 36 bases are in frame from base 1. The TCR was taken from an adult who received the AZD1222 COVID-19 vaccine. The specimen was peripheral blood, collected 28 days after the second AZD1222 dose. This sequence uses TRBV5-8 and TRBJ1-2, with the D segment identity uncertain. CDR3 sequence: CASSLVNYGYTF. The DNA is TGTGCCAGCAGCTTGGTAAACTATGGCTACACCTTC.